The sequence of this TCR beta chain was determined in a study of blood T cell repertoires in COVID-19. Study information: Researchers got acute and convalescent COVID-19 samples from the United States, Italy and Spain. The analysed material was cDNA or gDNA that came from T cells, B-cell-depleted T cells, or PBMCs.

This clone has just a few counts. The CDR3 is 16 amino acids. V lost 5 bases and J 0 bases, leaving 14 bases between the germline ends. The germline gives CDR1 LGHNT, CDR2 FRNRAP. Source study methods: Counts of nucleated cells, estimated from reference gene primer amplification, were obtained. Libraries were prepared by immunoSEQ multiplex PCR; TCRdb keeps only in-frame clonotypes and omits some of them. That table is the source of V, J and clone size, and D and trimming were worked out from the DNA. The sample contains approximately 180,000 clones, over 80% of which appear only once. The sample consisted of peripheral blood. The clonotype originates from a woman aged 50 to 65 with acute or convalescent COVID-19. The chain recombines TRBV12-5 with TRBJ1-3; D perhaps matches TRBD1 (5 bases). The CDR3 region is CASGQGDPYSGNTIYF. The CDR3 coding sequence is TGTGCTAGTGGTCAAGGGGATCCGTACTCTGGAAACACCATATATTTT.